The following is a T cell receptor beta chain sequence with its context. Its binding antigen is unknown. Base qualities were left out, and no much larger clone turns up one base away. This sample stems from a study of T cell clones after liver transplantation (dated by TCRdb to the late 2010s). About the study as a whole: ITN030ST, the source of the samples, was a randomized trial that attempted immunosuppression withdrawal within 2 years of liver transplantation. Donor-reactive T cell clones were identified by TCRbeta sequencing following a pre-transplant mixed lymphocyte reaction and were subsequently tracked in post-transplant blood. As an antigen-independent comparator for donor-reactive sequences, third party-reactive TCRbeta sequences were also identified from pre-transplant MLRs. Of the eight recipients, a few were HCV-positive, while the remaining recipients had been transplanted for non-autoimmune, non-viral indications. Subjects received no induction therapy and standard immunosuppression until randomization at 12-24 months post-transplant. Tolerance was defined as complete immunosuppression withdrawal for at least one year with no rise in liver enzymes beyond twice the upper limit of normal. Blood samples were taken pre-transplant, pre-randomization before withdrawal, and post-randomization after full withdrawal or failed withdrawal. A cohort of 8 liver transplant recipients was studied, of whom 3 were classified as tolerant and 5 as non-tolerant.

High-throughput TCRbeta CDR3 sequencing of frozen genomic DNA was performed by immunoSEQ, with PCR amplification, mapping, bias correction and internal controls included. The original methods were these. Only productive rearrangements were retained, with each unique TCRbeta sequence defined by its CDR3 nucleotide sequence together with its V and J gene. For classification of a sequence as donor-reactive, at least 5-fold expansion in CFSE-low cells relative to unstimulated pre-transplant cells and a frequency of at least 0.01% were required. Minimum frequency thresholds were set for each subject on the basis of the unstimulated sample with the lowest template count, so that a detection power of at least 90% was ensured. Jensen-Shannon divergence between the top 1000 TCRbeta sequences after and before transplant was used to measure repertoire turnover. Two-sided Fisher's exact tests were used to test for changes in how often donor-reactive sequences were detected. Held by TCRdb, this immuneACCESS table contains in-frame sequences only and omits some clones. Under half of the omission traces to an unresolved V gene where checked; the cause of the rest is unknown. Clone size and V and J calls were adopted from that table, with D and trimming inferred from the DNA. The sample table holds more than 100,000 clones, of which 84% were seen once. Less than 3% of the sample goes to the ten largest clones.

Thawed unstimulated PBMCs were stained for CD3, CD4 and CD8 and FACS-sorted into CD3+CD4+ and CD3+CD8+ populations. Each of the 8 studied subjects was randomized to immunosuppression withdrawal. The Qiagen DNeasy Blood and Tissue Kit was used for isolation of genomic DNA. Trimming at the junction amounts to 8 bases on V and 2 bases on J, and the germline ends lie 18 bases apart. Reading from cysteine to phenylalanine, the CDR3 counts 14 amino acids. The sequence is cut down to CDR3 DNA, 42 bases in frame from base 1. The germline V gene yields SQVTM for CDR1 and ANQGSEA for CDR2. What the authors observed across the whole study: In a couple of subjects, low numbers of available donor cells limited the measurable donor-reactive repertoire. When repertoire turnover was accounted for, significantly reduced detection of donor-reactive sequences was found in 7 of 8 subjects for CD4 and in 8 of 8 subjects for CD8. Donor-reactive sequences declined more than third party-reactive ones, suggesting partial antigen-specific deletion unrelated to withdrawal success. Conclusions were preliminary, limited by small, heterogeneous patient numbers and non-standardized post-transplant time points. Since no allograft tissue specimens were available, donor-reactive T cells may have migrated into the graft instead of being deleted. A significant post-transplant decrease in circulating donor-reactive CD4 TCRbeta sequences was observed in most of the 8 subjects, irrespective of tolerance or HCV status.

In this chain, TRBV29-1 is recombined with TRBJ1-1; TRBD1 could be the D gene, as 6 bases match. Material: CD4+ T cells from blood, obtained approximately 43 months after liver transplant. This sequence was found in a human patient who received a liver transplant. Donor T cells from the graft may be present among the T cells after a transplant. The CDR3 is CSSRGQGRNTEAFF. The DNA sequence is given as TGCAGCTCTCGGGGGCAGGGAAGAAACACTGAAGCTTTCTTT.